The TCR beta chain described here comes from a study of OX40 agonist ivuxolimab in advanced cancers. In the study overall: In this cohort, patients received ivuxolimab, an agonistic anti-OX40 (CD134) antibody. Study conclusions and caveats: Compared with others, partial responders at 0.1-3.0 mg/kg displayed clonal expansion among the lowest. The specificity for antigen of the expanded peripheral T cells was not determined.

Clones were sequenced by immunoSEQ multiplex PCR, and TCRdb holds only the in-frame ones, with some missing. This table holds tens of thousands of clones, 70% to 90% found once. Systemic immunosuppression or autoimmune disease history was grounds to exclude patients. Concerning this clone: Its specificity is unknown.

Trimming took off 1 base at V and 3 bases at J, with 10 bases between the two ends. This CDR3 has 15 residues. CDR1 is MGHRA and CDR2 is YSYEKL in the germline V gene. The chain couples TRBV4-1 to TRBJ1-5; D is unclear. Here the sequenced sample was CD4+ or CD8+ T cells sorted from blood, taken in a trial of the OX40 agonist ivuxolimab. The sequence derives from an adult with an advanced solid tumor such as melanoma, head and neck, liver or kidney cancer. The CDR3 DNA follows: TGCGCCAGCAGCCAAGTCCGGTCCGTCAATCAGCCCCAGCATTTT. Residues: CASSQVRSVNQPQHF.